This TCR beta chain was documented in a study of blood T cell repertoires in COVID-19. Study information: Spain, Italy and the United States supplied samples that represented acute and convalescent COVID-19. From T cells, B-cell-depleted T cells, or PBMCs came the material, which was cDNA or gDNA.

Only in-frame clones appear in the TCRdb table, and some are missing; sequencing was by immunoSEQ multiplex PCR. The table shows hundreds of thousands of clones, with less than 90% occurring only once. This CDR3 has 13 residues. Trimming pared 3 bases from V and 4 bases from J, leaving 9 bases between. Details on this clone: Other DNA sequences in this sample translate to the same CDR3.

Seattle patients were enrolled during active infection and followed longitudinally. The receptor's source is a woman between 55 and 75 years old with COVID-19, enrolled during active disease. The sample consisted of peripheral blood. The chain links TRBV12-3 or TRBV12-4 to TRBJ1-2; D is uncertain. The CDR3 here is CASSFGQAYGYTF. CDR3 nucleotides: TGTGCCAGCAGTTTTGGTCAGGCCTATGGCTACACCTTC.